This passage covers 16 T cell receptor beta chains from one sample sequenced in a study of T cell repertoires in cytomegalovirus infection. No antigen has been assigned to these receptors. MiXCR was run by TCRdb on the reads, yielding one entry per CDR3 protein. The sample lists approximately 140,000 distinct CDR3 sequences, roughly a quarter occurring once. The sample taken for sequencing was PBMCs, sequenced either directly or after in vitro stimulation (not recorded which). These receptors were collected from a human donor in good health (CMV status not recorded). Some clones in this sample may be carry-over from other donors' samples.

The chain recombines TRBV4-3 with TRBJ2-7; perhaps TRBD2 as D (6 bases). The CDR3 runs to 15 residues. V dropped 1 base and J dropped 4 bases, with 14 bases sitting between them. Germline V gene data show CDR1 as LGHNA and CDR2 as YSLEER. The chain's CDR3 is CASSQGRGEGYEQYF. The CDR3 nucleotides read TGCGCCAGCAGCCAAGGGAGGGGAGAAGGATACGAGCAGTACTTC.

This clonotype was counted between two and nine times. The rearrangement uses TRBV28 and TRBJ2-5; D might be TRBD1 (5 bases). The CDR3 runs to 13 residues. V was pared by 3 bases and J by 5 bases, with 10 bases between. Germline V lookup: CDR1 MDHEN, CDR2 SYDVKM. CDR3 residues: CASSFRRGETQYF. The CDR3, as DNA: TGTGCCAGCAGTTTTCGAAGGGGTGAGACCCAGTACTTC.

The rearrangement links TRBV4-1 to TRBJ2-1; D is possibly TRBD1 (6 bases). The CDR3 is 14 residues long. The ends were cut back, 1 base at V and 3 bases at J, with 7 bases in the middle. Germline V CDR1 and CDR2: MGHRA, YSYEKL. In DNA, the CDR3 is TGCGCCAGCAGCCAAGCGACAGGCTACAATGAGCAGTTCTTC. This gives the protein CASSQATGYNEQFF.

This clonotype came up a few times. This chain connects TRBV19 to TRBJ2-6; D is ambiguous. Germline V gene lookup returns CDR1 LNHDA and CDR2 SQIVND (reference sequence). The CDR3 is 17 amino acids. The ends were cut back, 7 bases at V and 0 bases at J, with 16 bases in the middle. The CDR3 DNA sequence: TGTGCCAGTATAGGGCAGCCCGTCAGCTCTGGGGCCAACGTCCTGACTTTC. Residues: CASIGQPVSSGANVLTF.

This rearrangement joins TRBV7-2 to TRBJ2-7; TRBD1 agrees at 7 bases. There are 13 residues in the CDR3. The germline gives CDR1 SGHTA, CDR2 FQGNSA. The V gene end was trimmed by 5 bases and the J gene end by 5 bases; junction bases not matched to a gene: 6. CDR3 residues: CASSTRQGNEQYV. The DNA for the CDR3 is TGTGCCAGCAGCACCCGACAGGGCAACGAGCAGTACGTC.

In its sample, this clonotype was seen a few times. The chain has TRBV12-3 or TRBV12-4 and TRBJ2-3; no firm D call. The CDR3 spans 16 residues. Trimming cost V 5 bases and J 2 bases, with 17 bases left between them. The CDR3 spells CASSVLLSRSTDTQYF. CDR3 DNA sequence: TGTGCCAGCAGTGTTCTCCTTAGCCGTTCCACAGATACGCAGTATTTT.

The chain uses TRBV18 and TRBJ2-5; the D is unclear. This CDR3 region has 12 residues. Trimming shortened V by 2 bases and J by 1 base, and 2 bases separated the two germline ends. The germline gives CDR1 KGHSH, CDR2 LQKENI. The CDR3 DNA reads TGTGCCAGCTCACCAATCCAAGAGACCCAGTACTTC. Translated: CASSPIQETQYF.

This clonotype was observed a single time. This may come from a read error, since a much larger clone is one base off. This chain links TRBV7-3 with TRBJ2-5, with D unclear. CDR1 SGHTA and CDR2 FQGTGA come from the germline V gene. Trimming stripped 5 bases from V and 4 bases from J, with 5 bases between. There are 11 residues in the CDR3. CDR3 amino acids: CASSDRETQYF. DNA for the CDR3: TGTGCCAGCAGCGACCGAGAGACCCAGTACTTC.

This clonotype occurred a few times. This chain uses TRBV29-1 with TRBJ2-1, with D possibly being TRBD1 (6 bases). Germline V gives CDR1 SQVTM, CDR2 ANQGSEA. This CDR3 contains 14 residues. Trimming cost V 6 bases and J 3 bases, with 15 bases left between them. The CDR3 spells CSVDPGTYYNEQFF. CDR3 nucleotides: TGCAGCGTAGACCCCGGGACATACTACAATGAGCAGTTCTTC.

The chain couples TRBV5-6 to TRBJ2-5; 10 positions match TRBD2. Germline V gene data show CDR1 as SGHDT and CDR2 as YYEEEE. V was clipped by 4 bases and J by 8 bases; unmatched bases: 11. CDR3 length: 15 residues. The CDR3: CASSQRLAGLPTQYF. DNA of the CDR3: TGTGCCAGCAGCCAGAGACTAGCGGGCCTTCCTACCCAGTACTTC. The entire variable domain, with the rest obtained from reference TRBV5-6 and TRBJ2-5, is as follows: DAGVTQSPTHLIKTRGQQVTLRCSPKSGHDTVSWYQQALGQGPQFIFQYYEEEERQRGNFPDRFSGHQFPNYSSELNVNALLLGDSALYLCASSQRLAGLPTQYFGPGTRLLVL.

V usage is TRBV7-3 and J usage is TRBJ2-7; D remains unclear. Germline assignment: CDR1 SGHTA and CDR2 FQGTGA. Between the trimmed V and J ends, which lost 4 bases and 0 bases, there was a span of 7 bases. This CDR3 spans 13 amino acids. The CDR3 DNA reads as TGTGCCAGCAGCTCATTCCCCTCCTACGAGCAGTACTTC. It yields the protein CASSSFPSYEQYF.

This clonotype showed up just a few times. The chain employs TRBV7-9 and TRBJ2-2; 13 bases match TRBD2. There are 16 residues in the CDR3. Per the germline V gene, CDR1 is SEHNR and CDR2 is FQNEAQ (reference sequence). After removal of 2 bases from V and 4 bases from J, the junction contained 1 base not matched to a gene. CDR3 protein: CASSLTSGRATGELFF. The CDR3 DNA reads as TGTGCCAGCAGCTTAACTAGCGGGAGGGCCACCGGGGAGCTGTTTTTT.

This chain uses TRBV27 with TRBJ2-5; D is tentatively TRBD1 or TRBD2 (5 bases each). With 2 bases removed from V and 4 bases from J, the gap between germline ends came to 11 bases. Germline lookup yields CDR1 MNHEY and CDR2 SMNVEV (reference sequence). This CDR3 has 14 residues. CDR3 DNA: TGTGCCAGCAGTTTAGTGGGACGGGCAGAGACCCAGTACTTC. It translates to CASSLVGRAETQYF.

This clonotype turned up a few times. V usage is TRBV27 and J usage is TRBJ2-1, with TRBD2 as a possible D gene (5 bases). Looked up from germline, CDR1 is MNHEY and CDR2 is SMNVEV (reference sequence). This CDR3 is built from 18 residues. The ends were cut back, 0 bases at V and 7 bases at J, with 22 bases in the middle. CDR3 DNA sequence: TGTGCCAGCAGTTTATCGACGTGGGAGAGGGCTTATAGGAATGAGCAGTTCTTC. Encoded protein: CASSLSTWERAYRNEQFF.

This clonotype was observed many times. V is TRBV7-2 and J is TRBJ2-7, with a weak D call TRBD1 (6 bases). The CDR3 spans 15 residues. Germline V gene lookup returns CDR1 SGHTA and CDR2 FQGNSA. V was shortened by 5 bases and J by 4 bases, with 18 bases between the two germline ends. The CDR3 DNA is TGTGCCAGCAGCCTTAGACCGGGACATACATACGAGCAGTACGTC. It specifies CASSLRPGHTYEQYV.

This clonotype was found a few times. A much bigger clone sits one base away, suggesting this may be a read error. The V and J genes are TRBV11-2 and TRBJ1-1; D unresolved. CDR3 size: 13 residues. V was cut by 5 bases and J by 0 bases, with 7 bases left in between. Germline assignment: CDR1 SGHAT and CDR2 FQNNGV. CDR3 sequence: CASSVDLNTEAFF. The CDR3 DNA is TGTGCCAGCAGCGTCGATCTGAACACTGAAGCTTTCTTT.